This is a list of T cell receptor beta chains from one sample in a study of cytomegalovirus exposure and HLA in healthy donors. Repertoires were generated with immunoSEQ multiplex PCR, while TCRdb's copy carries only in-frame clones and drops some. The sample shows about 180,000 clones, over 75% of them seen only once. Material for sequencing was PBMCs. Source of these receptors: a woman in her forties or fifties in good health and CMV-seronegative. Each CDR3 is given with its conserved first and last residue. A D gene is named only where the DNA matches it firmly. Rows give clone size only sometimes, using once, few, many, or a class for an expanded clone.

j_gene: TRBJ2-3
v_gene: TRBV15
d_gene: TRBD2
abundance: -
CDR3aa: CATSRERPSGTDTQYF
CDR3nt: TGTGCCACCAGCAGAGAGAGGCCTAGCGGGACAGATACGCAGTATTTT

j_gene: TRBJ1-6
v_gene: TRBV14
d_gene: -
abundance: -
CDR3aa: CASSHLGGENSPLHF
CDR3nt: TGTGCCAGCAGCCACCTAGGAGGGGAGAATTCACCCCTCCACTTT

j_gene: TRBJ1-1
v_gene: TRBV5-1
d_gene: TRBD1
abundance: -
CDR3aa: CASSPDRVGRTEAFF
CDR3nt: TGCGCCAGCAGCCCAGACAGGGTCGGTCGGACTGAAGCTTTCTTT

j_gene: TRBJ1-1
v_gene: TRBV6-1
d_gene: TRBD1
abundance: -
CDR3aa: CASSEQGARGTEAFF
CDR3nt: TGTGCCAGCAGTGAGCAGGGGGCGCGGGGCACTGAAGCTTTCTTT

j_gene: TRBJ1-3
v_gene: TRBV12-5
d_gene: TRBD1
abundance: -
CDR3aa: CASGIDLGQGYSLAGNTIYF
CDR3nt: TGTGCTAGTGGTATTGACCTCGGACAGGGTTATAGTTTGGCTGGAAACACCATATATTTT

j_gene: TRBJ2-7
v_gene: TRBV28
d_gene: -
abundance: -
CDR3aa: CASSLSGSSYEQYF
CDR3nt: TGTGCCAGCAGTTTATCCGGGAGCTCCTACGAGCAGTACTTC

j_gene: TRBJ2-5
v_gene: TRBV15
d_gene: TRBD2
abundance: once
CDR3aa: CATSRDHLGRGSSQETQYF
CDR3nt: TGTGCCACCAGCAGAGATCACCTTGGGCGGGGGAGTTCCCAAGAGACCCAGTACTTC

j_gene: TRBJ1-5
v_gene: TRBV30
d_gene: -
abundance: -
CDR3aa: CAWSDQAQPQHF
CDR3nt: TGTGCCTGGAGTGACCAGGCGCAGCCCCAGCATTTT

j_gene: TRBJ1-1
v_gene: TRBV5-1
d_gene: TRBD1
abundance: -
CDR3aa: CASSPDRGRMNTEAFF
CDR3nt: TGCGCCAGCAGTCCGGACAGGGGGCGGATGAACACTGAAGCTTTCTTT

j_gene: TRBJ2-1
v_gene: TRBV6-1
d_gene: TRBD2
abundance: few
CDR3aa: CASSEAGRGINEQFF
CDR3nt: TGTGCCAGCAGTGAAGCAGGGCGGGGGATCAATGAGCAGTTCTTC

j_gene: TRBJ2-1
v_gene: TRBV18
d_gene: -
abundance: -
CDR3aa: CASSPWTAYNEQFF
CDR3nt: TGTGCCAGCTCACCTTGGACAGCCTACAATGAGCAGTTCTTC